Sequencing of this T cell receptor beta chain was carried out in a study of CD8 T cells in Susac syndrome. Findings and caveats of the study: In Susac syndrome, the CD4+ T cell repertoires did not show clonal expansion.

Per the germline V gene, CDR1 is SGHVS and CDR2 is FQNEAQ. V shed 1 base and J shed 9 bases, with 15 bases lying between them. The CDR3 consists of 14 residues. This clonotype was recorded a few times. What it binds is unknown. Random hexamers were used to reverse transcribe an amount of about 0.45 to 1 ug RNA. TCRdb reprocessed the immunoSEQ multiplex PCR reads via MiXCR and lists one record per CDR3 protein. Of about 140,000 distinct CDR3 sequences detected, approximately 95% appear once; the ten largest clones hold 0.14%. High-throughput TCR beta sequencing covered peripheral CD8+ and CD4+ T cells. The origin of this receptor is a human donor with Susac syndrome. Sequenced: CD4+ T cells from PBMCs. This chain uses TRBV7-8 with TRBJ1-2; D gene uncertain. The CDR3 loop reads CASSLGGDSTSYTF. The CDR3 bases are TGTGCCAGCAGCTTAGGGGGAGACTCCACAAGCTACACCTTC.